This entry is about one T cell receptor beta chain. Its antigen remains unidentified. Per-base qualities were not stored, and no clone one base away is much larger. The entry originates in a study of shared clonotypes between healthy human individuals (dated by TCRdb to 2018 to 2021). Looking at the study overall: A couple of women and a few men aged 18 to 49 years were included in the cohort. Per donor, three plates each were used for CD4 naive and CD4 memory, two for CD8 naive, and one for CD8 memory. The study deeply sequenced blood TCR repertoires of several healthy adults to estimate repertoire size and the extent of clonotype sharing between individuals. Different laboratories and diverse techniques were used to prepare libraries and sequence TCR repertoires, to increase sequencing depth and limit assay-specific biases. Leukapheresis yielded between about 0.85 and 10 billion PBMCs per donor.

Using the deep immunoSEQ assay, TCR CDR3 regions were amplified from genomic DNA by multiplex PCR. Extracted genomic DNA from each cell subset was spread evenly across all wells of several immunoSEQ 96-well plates, with each plate serving as a replicate. For sorted subsets, each replicate PCR was loaded with roughly 200 ng genomic DNA, equivalent to 30,000 to 35,000 T cell genomes. Purified libraries were measured with a Qubit 3.0 fluorometer, size-checked on a Bioanalyzer 2100, and measured again with the KAPA Library Quantification kit. Every immunoSEQ 96-well plate was sequenced on a dedicated single-read 150-cycle Illumina NextSeq 550 flow cell. The paper's processing steps were these. Because the immunoSEQ output held only junctional sequences and lacked quality scores, the filtering could not match the filtering applied to full-length reads. Sequences were annotated with PyIR, a Python wrapper for IgBLAST v1.9, using IMGT germline references to assign V/J genes and CDR3. Any read was removed if the V/J assignment was weak (E-value above 1e-6), the CDR3 was missing, or the read contained stop codons, out-of-frame junctions, or ambiguous translated residues. V3J clonotypes were defined as sequences sharing the same inferred V gene, J gene, and CDR3 amino acid sequence. Percentage overlap between repertoires was calculated by dividing the number of shared unique clonotypes by the size of the smaller repertoire. RTK rarefaction, the Chao1 estimator, and Recon v2.1 estimates of unobserved clonotypes were used to assess repertoire richness. Generation probabilities were computed with OLGA for all TCRbeta clonotypes obtained by the gDNA method from four donors. TCRdb carries this immuneACCESS record with in-frame sequences only. Its versions omit some clonotypes, under half of them owing to an unresolved V gene in the studies checked, with the rest unexplained. V, J and clone size are those of that table, while D and trimming were read from the DNA. Here the sample has around 2.5 million clones; over 85% occur a single time. The top ten hold roughly 0.36% of the sample.

Sequences SNHLY (CDR1) and FYNNEI (CDR2) are obtained from the germline V gene. Including the terminal cysteine and phenylalanine, the CDR3 comprises 14 residues. The only DNA kept is the CDR3, 42 bases in frame from the first base. The junction shows trimming of 5 bases on V and 5 bases on J, and the gene matches do not reach 8 bases of it. The donors were healthy, HIV-negative adults who had no recently reported acute infections or vaccinations. All donors were Caucasian adults living in Nashville, Tennessee, USA. Magnetic negative selection was used to enrich CD4+ T cells, after which naive cells were positively selected on CD45RA and the negative fraction became the memory subset. After blood collection by leukapheresis, PBMCs were isolated using Ficoll-Histopaque density gradient centrifugation and then cryopreserved in the vapor phase of liquid nitrogen. Purity and quantity of every magnetically sorted T cell population were checked by analytical flow cytometry. Genomic DNA was isolated from every sorted fraction and measured by UV absorbance on a Nanodrop 2000c.

Results the study describes overall, beyond this receptor: Based on pairwise subsampling, the degree of clonotype sharing among donors was expected to be affected by sequencing depth. Estimated clonotype richness was generally larger for naive than for memory subsets. Sampling was restricted to blood, and TCR repertoires in tissue are likely to differ from TCR repertoires in blood. Approximately 4.8% of naive CD4, approximately 3.7% of naive CD8, about 2.5% of memory CD4, and over 0.35% of memory CD8 clonotypes were shared across a few donors. The small number of donors limited the genetic and exposure-history diversity represented. Even with the large sequencing depth, rarefaction of the sorted-subset datasets indicated that sequencing was incomplete. Compared with non-shared clonotypes, the clonotypes found in all four sorted-subset donors had higher generation probabilities.

This TCR was sampled from a man younger than 35 in good health. Some clones in this sample may be carry-over from other donors' samples. Material for sequencing was naive CD4+ T cells from PBMCs. The intended sense of this specimen's cell subset or site label: CD45RA+ positively selected. The sequence is built from TRBV2 and TRBJ1-2; TRBD1 agrees with 7 junctional bases. The CDR3 corresponds to CASSSAGQVYGYTF. The nucleotide sequence is TGTGCCAGCAGTTCCGCCGGACAGGTTTATGGCTACACCTTC. With the rest looked up from the reference TRBV2 and TRBJ1-2 genes rather than sequenced, the full variable domain is EPEVTQTPSHQVTQMGQEVILRCVPISNHLYFYWYRQILGQKVEFLVSFYNNEISEKSEIFDDQFSVERPDGSNFTLKIRSTKLEDSAMYFCASSSAGQVYGYTFGSGTRLTVV.